One sample yielded the 9 T cell receptor beta chains listed below, sequenced in a study of read filtering for tumor transcriptome and immune sequencing. Molecular barcoded adaptors covering alpha/delta and beta/gamma chains were used on approximately 440 ng RNA. A single record per CDR3 protein comes from TCRdb applying MiXCR to the reads. The table records tens of thousands of distinct CDR3 sequences, 20% to 25% of them present only once. Source material: a population of CD138-negative cells sorted from bone marrow. These receptors were collected from a donor over 35 with multiple myeloma.

About this clonotype: A single base separates this from a much larger clone, so it may be a read error. A read error is likely, as this CDR3 ends without the conserved phenylalanine or tryptophan. The genes are TRBV7-9 and TRBJ2-1; 11 bases line up with TRBD2. Germline assignment: CDR1 SEHNR and CDR2 FQNEAQ (reference sequence). J gave up 7 bases and V 8 bases, and 7 bases lay outside the gene matches. This CDR3 has 14 amino acids. The CDR3 sequence is CASGSGGALNEQFL. DNA for the CDR3: TGTGCCAGCGGTAGCGGGGGGGCCTTGAATGAGCAGTTCCTC.

With regard to this clonotype: A much larger clone lies one base from this, so it may be a read error. V gene TRBV7-2 combines with J gene TRBJ2-7; tentatively, D is TRBD2 (6 bases). The CDR3 loop spans 14 amino acids. Germline-derived CDR1 and CDR2 are SGHTA and FQGNSA. DNA for the CDR3: TGTGCCAGCAGCCCCGGCCCCGCGGGGAACGAGCAGCACTTC. This sequence encodes CASSPGPAGNEQHF.

This clonotype turned up a few times. CDR3 DNA: TGTGCCAGCAGCCAACGGGACAGGGGACCCTATGGCTACACCTTC. Translated, it gives CASSQRDRGPYGYTF. This chain joins TRBV7-6 and TRBJ1-2; the match to TRBD1 covers 10 bases. The V gene's germline CDR1 is SGHVS and CDR2 FNYEAQ. V lost 5 bases, J lost 4 bases, and 7 bases stayed unmatched. The CDR3 spans 15 residues.

This clonotype turned up a few times. The chain carries TRBV5-1 and TRBJ2-5; the match to TRBD1 covers 8 bases. The germline V gene encodes CDR1 SGHRS and CDR2 YFSETQ. This CDR3 is 12 amino acids long. The ends lost 4 bases at V and 7 bases at J; junction bases unmatched: 3. CDR3 coding DNA: TGCGCCAGCAGCATCGGACAGGGGACCCAGTACTTC. Encoded protein: CASSIGQGTQYF.

This clonotype was counted at least ten times. The CDR3 DNA follows: TGTGCCAGCAGCTTAGTGGGGGCCCTTGAAGCTTTCTTT. Translation gives CASSLVGALEAFF. This rearrangement joins TRBV7-9 to TRBJ1-1, with D possibly being TRBD1 (6 bases). From germline, CDR1 is SEHNR and CDR2 FQNEAQ (reference sequence). Trimming cost V 1 base and J 7 bases, with 10 bases left between them. This CDR3 contains 13 residues.

The chain couples TRBV27 to TRBJ1-5, with D unresolved. Germline CDR1 reads MNHEY; CDR2 reads SMNVEV (reference sequence). The CDR3 loop spans 15 amino acids. V lost 9 bases and J lost 2, with 17 bases in between. In DNA, the CDR3 is TGTGCCAGTCATCCTGCCGAACCGCGCAATCAGCCCCAGCATTTT. It encodes CASHPAEPRNQPQHF.

The sample holds many counts of this clonotype. The V call is TRBV14, the J call TRBJ1-1; no clear D. CDR1 is SGHDN and CDR2 is FVKESK in the germline V gene. This CDR3 comprises 14 residues. Trimming took off 2 bases at V and 4 bases at J, with 11 bases between the two ends. The CDR3 DNA follows: TGTGCCAGCAGCCAATTCCGGGGAAGCACTGAAGCTTTCTTT. This translates into CASSQFRGSTEAFF.

This clonotype was observed a handful of times. A much larger clone lies one base from this, so it may be a read error. The chain couples TRBV28 to TRBJ2-5, with D perhaps TRBD2 (6 bases). This CDR3 contains 13 residues. V dropped 8 bases and J dropped 3 bases, with 13 bases sitting between them. The germline V gene encodes CDR1 MDHEN and CDR2 SYDVKM. The CDR3 protein is CASGTPGEETQYF. The DNA for the CDR3 is TGTGCCAGCGGGACTCCGGGAGAAGAGACCCAGTACTTC.

On this clonotype: A read error is possible here, since a much larger clone lies one base away. The chain couples TRBV29-1 to TRBJ2-7; D gene unclear. V was shortened by 5 bases and J by 0 bases, with 11 bases between the two germline ends. Per the germline V gene, CDR1 is SQVTM and CDR2 is ANQGSEA. The CDR3 sequence is 13 residues long. The CDR3 nucleotides are TGCAGCGTTAAGTCGAGGAGCTCCTACGAGCAGTACTTC. Its protein product is CSVKSRSSYEQYF.